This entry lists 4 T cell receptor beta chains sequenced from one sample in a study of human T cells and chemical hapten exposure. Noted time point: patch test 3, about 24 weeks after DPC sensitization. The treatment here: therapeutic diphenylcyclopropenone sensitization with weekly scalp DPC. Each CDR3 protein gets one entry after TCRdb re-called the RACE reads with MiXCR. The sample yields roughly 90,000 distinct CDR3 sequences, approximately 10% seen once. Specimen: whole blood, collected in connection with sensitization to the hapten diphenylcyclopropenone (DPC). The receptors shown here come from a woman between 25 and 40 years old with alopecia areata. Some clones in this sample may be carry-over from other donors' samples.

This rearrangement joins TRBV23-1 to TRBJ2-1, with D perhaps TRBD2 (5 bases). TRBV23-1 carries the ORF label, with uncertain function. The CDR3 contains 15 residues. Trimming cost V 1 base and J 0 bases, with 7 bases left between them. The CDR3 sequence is CASSQWRTSYNEQFF. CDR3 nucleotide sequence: TGCGCCAGCAGTCAATGGAGGACCTCCTACAATGAGCAGTTCTTC.

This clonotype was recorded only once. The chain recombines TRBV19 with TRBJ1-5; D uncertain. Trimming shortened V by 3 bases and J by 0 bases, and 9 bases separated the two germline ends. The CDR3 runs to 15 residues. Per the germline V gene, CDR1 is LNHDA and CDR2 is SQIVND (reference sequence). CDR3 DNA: TGTGCCAGTAGTATGGTGGGCCTTAGCAATCAGCCCCAGCATTTT. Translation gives CASSMVGLSNQPQHF.

The CDR3 here is CASTRDRSNTEAFF. Written as DNA, the CDR3 is TGCGCCAGCACCCGGGACAGGTCGAACACTGAAGCTTTCTTT. V gene TRBV5-1 combines with J gene TRBJ1-1, with 8 positions matching TRBD1. Germline CDR1 and CDR2: SGHRS and YFSETQ. J lost 1 base, V lost 6 bases, and 5 bases had no gene match. The CDR3 is made up of 14 amino acids.

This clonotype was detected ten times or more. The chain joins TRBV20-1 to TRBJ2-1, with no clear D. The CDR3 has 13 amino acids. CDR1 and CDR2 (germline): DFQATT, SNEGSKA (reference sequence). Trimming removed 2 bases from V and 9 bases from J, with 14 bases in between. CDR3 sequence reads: CSARSLGVGEQFF. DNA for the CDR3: TGCAGTGCTAGATCCCTCGGTGTGGGTGAGCAGTTCTTC.